These T cell receptor beta chains were read from a single sample in a study of immune characterization of retroperitoneal liposarcoma. TCRdb re-analysed the PCR reads in MiXCR, keeping a single row per CDR3 protein. Of roughly 10,000 distinct CDR3 sequences in the sample, around 28% were seen once. Sequenced input: tumor tissue. The receptors were gathered from a male donor with retroperitoneal liposarcoma. Both conserved end residues are part of each CDR3. The D gene is left open where the match is weak. Not every row has a clone size; where given, it reads once, few, many or a size class.

j_gene,abundance,v_gene,d_gene,CDR3aa,CDR3nt
TRBJ2-5,.,TRBV24-1,.,CATSDEGFQETQYF,TGTGCCACCAGTGATGAAGGGTTCCAAGAGACCCAGTACTTC
TRBJ2-7,.,TRBV27,TRBD1,CASSQGQGLYEQYF,TGTGCCAGCAGCCAAGGACAGGGACTCTACGAGCAGTACTTC
TRBJ1-2,many,TRBV6-1,.,CASSSGEYGYTF,TGTGCCAGCAGCAGTGGGGAATATGGCTACACCTTC
TRBJ2-5,few,TRBV10-2,TRBD1,CASSSGQGETQYF,TGCGCCAGCAGTTCTGGACAGGGAGAGACCCAGTACTTC
TRBJ2-1,many,TRBV27,.,CASSPRGFYNEQFF,TGTGCCAGCAGTCCTAGGGGCTTCTACAATGAGCAGTTCTTC
TRBJ2-7,many,TRBV6-6,TRBD2,CASSYSAGGLDEQYF,TGTGCCAGCAGTTACTCGGCGGGAGGGTTGGATGAGCAGTACTTC
TRBJ2-1,.,TRBV7-2,.,CASSLKGAMGGANEQFF,TGTGCCAGCAGCTTAAAGGGAGCTATGGGGGGGGCCAATGAGCAGTTCTTC
TRBJ2-1,many,TRBV7-6,.,CASSLAASPYNEQFF,TGTGCCAGCAGCTTAGCGGCTAGCCCCTACAATGAGCAGTTCTTC
TRBJ2-1,medium-sized,TRBV7-9,.,CASSLKGKAEQFF,TGTGCCAGCAGCTTAAAGGGGAAAGCTGAGCAGTTCTTC
TRBJ2-1,medium-sized,TRBV6-1,.,CASSEGGTLETQFF,TGTGCCAGCAGTGAAGGTGGGACCCTGGAGACCCAGTTCTTC
TRBJ1-1,few,TRBV6-5,.,CASSETPFSEAFF,TGTGCCAGCAGTGAAACACCATTCTCTGAAGCTTTCTTT
TRBJ1-1,.,TRBV7-2,TRBD1,CASSLTGGSFEAFF,TGTGCCAGCAGCTTAACAGGGGGCTCTTTTGAAGCTTTCTTT
TRBJ2-7,medium-sized,TRBV6-1,TRBD2,CASRISGTYPEQYF,TGTGCCAGCAGGATAAGCGGGACCTATCCCGAGCAGTACTTC
TRBJ2-1,many,TRBV7-2,.,CASSLAQGEQFF,TGTGCCAGCAGCTTAGCGCAGGGTGAGCAGTTCTTC